A selection of T cell receptor beta chains follows, all from one sample in a study of control samples from healthy donors and cancer patients. The table came from immunoSEQ multiplex PCR; TCRdb's copy has only in-frame clones and leaves some out. The data hold 120,000 or so clones, with almost 95% observed a single time. Sequencing used PBMCs. The receptors derive from a man of 80 years or more with head and neck cancer. Both conserved end residues are part of each CDR3. The D gene is left open where the match is weak. A clone size is listed for some rows: how often the clone was seen (once, few, many), or a class if it is expanded.

cdr3_aa: CASSLDRATDTQYF
cdr3_nt: TGTGCCAGCAGCTTAGATCGGGCTACAGATACGCAGTATTTT
clone_size: NA
j_call: TRBJ2-3
v_call: TRBV7-2
d_call: NA

cdr3_aa: CSAISLYGYTF
cdr3_nt: TGCAGTGCCATCTCCCTCTATGGCTACACCTTC
clone_size: NA
j_call: TRBJ1-2
v_call: TRBV20-1
d_call: NA

cdr3_aa: CASSLASLGIETQYF
cdr3_nt: TGTGCCAGCAGCTTAGCTAGCCTAGGGATCGAGACCCAGTACTTC
clone_size: NA
j_call: TRBJ2-5
v_call: TRBV7-6
d_call: NA

cdr3_aa: CATSPPKYRDTTNTQYF
cdr3_nt: TGTGCCACCAGCCCCCCAAAGTACAGGGATACAACGAATACGCAGTATTTT
clone_size: NA
j_call: TRBJ2-3
v_call: TRBV15
d_call: NA

cdr3_aa: CASRTGYTETQYF
cdr3_nt: TGTGCCAGCAGGACAGGGTATACCGAGACCCAGTACTTC
clone_size: NA
j_call: TRBJ2-5
v_call: TRBV12-3/TRBV12-4
d_call: TRBD1

cdr3_aa: CASSRDRSSYEQYF
cdr3_nt: TGCGCCAGCAGCCGGGACAGGAGCTCCTACGAGCAGTACTTC
clone_size: NA
j_call: TRBJ2-7
v_call: TRBV10-1
d_call: TRBD1

cdr3_aa: CASKAGGLGETQYF
cdr3_nt: TGTGCCAGTAAAGCAGGGGGCCTAGGAGAGACCCAGTACTTC
clone_size: NA
j_call: TRBJ2-5
v_call: TRBV19
d_call: TRBD1

cdr3_aa: CASNKGQGGGYTF
cdr3_nt: TGTGCCAGCAACAAGGGACAGGGTGGCGGCTACACCTTC
clone_size: NA
j_call: TRBJ1-2
v_call: TRBV7-9
d_call: TRBD1

cdr3_aa: CASSVGGPDTQYF
cdr3_nt: TGTGCCAGCAGCGTAGGGGGACCAGATACGCAGTATTTT
clone_size: NA
j_call: TRBJ2-3
v_call: TRBV9
d_call: NA

cdr3_aa: CASSRGLAGAGELFF
cdr3_nt: TGCGCCAGCAGCAGAGGACTAGCAGGTGCCGGGGAGCTGTTTTTT
clone_size: NA
j_call: TRBJ2-2
v_call: TRBV5-1
d_call: TRBD2

cdr3_aa: CATSRDIMRDQREKLFF
cdr3_nt: TGTGCCACCAGCAGAGATATAATGAGGGATCAAAGAGAAAAACTGTTTTTT
clone_size: NA
j_call: TRBJ1-4
v_call: TRBV15
d_call: NA

cdr3_aa: CASSQGQKKGGNTEAFF
cdr3_nt: TGCGCCAGCAGTCAGGGACAGAAAAAAGGGGGGAACACTGAAGCTTTCTTT
clone_size: NA
j_call: TRBJ1-1
v_call: TRBV23-1
d_call: TRBD1

cdr3_aa: CASSLGAGRNTGELFF
cdr3_nt: TGTGCCAGCAGCTTGGGAGCAGGGAGGAACACCGGGGAGCTGTTTTTT
clone_size: NA
j_call: TRBJ2-2
v_call: TRBV5-4
d_call: NA

cdr3_aa: CASSLAWDGEQYF
cdr3_nt: TGTGCCAGCAGCTTAGCTTGGGACGGCGAGCAGTACTTC
clone_size: NA
j_call: TRBJ2-7
v_call: TRBV7-2
d_call: NA

cdr3_aa: CAWKVPGERTEAFF
cdr3_nt: TGTGCCTGGAAGGTCCCAGGGGAGAGAACTGAAGCTTTCTTT
clone_size: NA
j_call: TRBJ1-1
v_call: TRBV30
d_call: NA

cdr3_aa: CASSPPNTDTQYF
cdr3_nt: TGTGCCAGCTCACCACCGAACACAGATACGCAGTATTTT
clone_size: NA
j_call: TRBJ2-3
v_call: TRBV18
d_call: NA

cdr3_aa: CASSGPGTAGTGELFF
cdr3_nt: TGTGCCAGCAGTGGCCCGGGGACAGCGGGCACCGGGGAGCTGTTTTTT
clone_size: NA
j_call: TRBJ2-2
v_call: TRBV6-1
d_call: NA

cdr3_aa: CASSPSRRVFDGYTF
cdr3_nt: TGTGCCAGTAGTCCCTCGAGGAGGGTTTTCGATGGCTACACCTTC
clone_size: NA
j_call: TRBJ1-2
v_call: TRBV19
d_call: NA

cdr3_aa: CASGLVAPHETQYF
cdr3_nt: TGTGCTAGTGGTTTGGTAGCGCCCCACGAGACCCAGTACTTC
clone_size: NA
j_call: TRBJ2-5
v_call: TRBV12-5
d_call: NA

cdr3_aa: CASSSRDSSYEQYF
cdr3_nt: TGTGCCAGCAGCAGCAGGGACAGCTCCTACGAGCAGTACTTC
clone_size: NA
j_call: TRBJ2-7
v_call: TRBV27
d_call: TRBD1

cdr3_aa: CASSLAQGEQYF
cdr3_nt: TGTGCCAGCAGCTTAGCGCAGGGCGAGCAGTACTTC
clone_size: few
j_call: TRBJ2-7
v_call: TRBV7-9
d_call: NA

cdr3_aa: CASSSMYYGYTF
cdr3_nt: TGTGCCAGCAGCTCGATGTACTATGGCTACACCTTC
clone_size: NA
j_call: TRBJ1-2
v_call: TRBV7-2
d_call: NA

cdr3_aa: CASSQLAGLYNEQFF
cdr3_nt: TGTGCCAGCAGTCAACTAGCGGGACTCTACAATGAGCAGTTCTTC
clone_size: NA
j_call: TRBJ2-1
v_call: TRBV2
d_call: TRBD2

cdr3_aa: CASSVVGGGQETQYF
cdr3_nt: TGTGCCAGCAGCGTAGTGGGGGGCGGACAAGAGACCCAGTACTTC
clone_size: NA
j_call: TRBJ2-5
v_call: TRBV9
d_call: NA

cdr3_aa: CASSFLGANGYTF
cdr3_nt: TGTGCCAGCAGTTTCTTAGGGGCCAATGGCTACACCTTC
clone_size: many
j_call: TRBJ1-2
v_call: TRBV27
d_call: NA

cdr3_aa: CASSAGTPLSTYNEQFF
cdr3_nt: TGCGCCAGCAGTGCCGGGACTCCTCTTAGCACCTACAATGAGCAGTTCTTC
clone_size: NA
j_call: TRBJ2-1
v_call: TRBV10-1
d_call: NA

cdr3_aa: CASRLDRDYGYTF
cdr3_nt: TGTGCCAGCAGATTGGACAGAGACTATGGCTACACCTTC
clone_size: NA
j_call: TRBJ1-2
v_call: TRBV6-5
d_call: NA

cdr3_aa: CASSITGEEQYF
cdr3_nt: TGCGCCAGCAGCATAACAGGTGAAGAGCAGTACTTC
clone_size: few
j_call: TRBJ2-7
v_call: TRBV5-1
d_call: NA

cdr3_aa: CASPNGPFGGYTF
cdr3_nt: TGTGCCAGCCCCAACGGGCCCTTTGGGGGCTACACCTTC
clone_size: NA
j_call: TRBJ1-2
v_call: TRBV2
d_call: NA

cdr3_aa: CASSPTGTGYNSPLHF
cdr3_nt: TGTGCCAGCAGTCCGACCGGGACAGGGTATAATTCACCCCTCCACTTT
clone_size: NA
j_call: TRBJ1-6
v_call: TRBV6-2/TRBV6-3
d_call: TRBD1

cdr3_aa: CASWRPRQYGYTF
cdr3_nt: TGTGCCAGCTGGAGGCCGAGGCAATATGGCTACACCTTC
clone_size: NA
j_call: TRBJ1-2
v_call: TRBV6-4
d_call: NA

cdr3_aa: CSASARGNQPQHF
cdr3_nt: TGCAGTGCTAGTGCCAGGGGCAATCAGCCCCAGCATTTT
clone_size: NA
j_call: TRBJ1-5
v_call: TRBV20-1
d_call: NA

cdr3_aa: CASTPDDRARYGYTF
cdr3_nt: TGTGCCAGCACCCCGGACGACAGGGCCCGATATGGCTACACCTTC
clone_size: NA
j_call: TRBJ1-2
v_call: TRBV6-2/TRBV6-3
d_call: TRBD1

cdr3_aa: CASSQRASGSHEQYF
cdr3_nt: TGTGCCAGCAGCCAACGGGCTAGCGGGAGCCACGAGCAGTACTTC
clone_size: NA
j_call: TRBJ2-7
v_call: TRBV3-1/TRBV3-2
d_call: TRBD2

cdr3_aa: CASSQGRGGGYTF
cdr3_nt: TGTGCCAGCAGCCAAGGACGGGGAGGTGGCTACACCTTC
clone_size: NA
j_call: TRBJ1-2
v_call: TRBV3-1/TRBV3-2
d_call: NA

cdr3_aa: CASSQGTSGSGDEQFF
cdr3_nt: TGCGCCAGCAGCCAAGGGACTAGCGGGAGCGGAGATGAGCAGTTCTTC
clone_size: NA
j_call: TRBJ2-1
v_call: TRBV4-3
d_call: TRBD2

cdr3_aa: CASSWTSGGYSSYNEQFF
cdr3_nt: TGTGCCAGCAGCTGGACTAGCGGGGGCTATAGCTCCTACAATGAGCAGTTCTTC
clone_size: few
j_call: TRBJ2-1
v_call: TRBV11-2
d_call: TRBD2

cdr3_aa: CASSLESNRYEKLFF
cdr3_nt: TGTGCCAGCAGCTTAGAGTCCAACCGTTATGAAAAACTGTTTTTT
clone_size: NA
j_call: TRBJ1-4
v_call: TRBV7-2
d_call: NA

cdr3_aa: CASSELSSGHTDTQYF
cdr3_nt: TGTGCCAGCAGTGAACTCTCGAGTGGGCACACAGATACGCAGTATTTT
clone_size: NA
j_call: TRBJ2-3
v_call: TRBV6-1
d_call: NA

cdr3_aa: CASSQGQGGNQPQHF
cdr3_nt: TGTGCCAGCTCCCAGGGACAGGGAGGCAATCAGCCCCAGCATTTT
clone_size: NA
j_call: TRBJ1-5
v_call: TRBV18
d_call: TRBD1

cdr3_aa: CASGTFSGVHTEAFF
cdr3_nt: TGTGCCAGCGGTACCTTTTCGGGTGTGCACACTGAAGCTTTCTTT
clone_size: few
j_call: TRBJ1-1
v_call: TRBV6-5
d_call: NA

cdr3_aa: CASSSSSYEQYF
cdr3_nt: TGTGCCAGCAGTAGTAGCTCCTACGAGCAGTACTTC
clone_size: NA
j_call: TRBJ2-7
v_call: TRBV7-9
d_call: NA

cdr3_aa: CASSLLVGPNNQPQHF
cdr3_nt: TGTGCCAGCAGCTTGCTTGTGGGGCCCAACAATCAGCCCCAGCATTTT
clone_size: NA
j_call: TRBJ1-5
v_call: TRBV5-8
d_call: NA

cdr3_aa: CASSVTGELFF
cdr3_nt: TGTGCCAGCAGTGTCACCGGGGAGCTGTTTTTT
clone_size: once
j_call: TRBJ2-2
v_call: TRBV5-6
d_call: NA

cdr3_aa: CASSSQGDYGYTF
cdr3_nt: TGCGCCAGCAGCAGTCAGGGTGACTATGGCTACACCTTC
clone_size: NA
j_call: TRBJ1-2
v_call: TRBV5-1
d_call: NA

cdr3_aa: CASSAPGLGTQYF
cdr3_nt: TGTGCCAGCAGCGCCCCGGGACTAGGTACGCAGTACTTC
clone_size: few
j_call: TRBJ2-7
v_call: TRBV9
d_call: TRBD2